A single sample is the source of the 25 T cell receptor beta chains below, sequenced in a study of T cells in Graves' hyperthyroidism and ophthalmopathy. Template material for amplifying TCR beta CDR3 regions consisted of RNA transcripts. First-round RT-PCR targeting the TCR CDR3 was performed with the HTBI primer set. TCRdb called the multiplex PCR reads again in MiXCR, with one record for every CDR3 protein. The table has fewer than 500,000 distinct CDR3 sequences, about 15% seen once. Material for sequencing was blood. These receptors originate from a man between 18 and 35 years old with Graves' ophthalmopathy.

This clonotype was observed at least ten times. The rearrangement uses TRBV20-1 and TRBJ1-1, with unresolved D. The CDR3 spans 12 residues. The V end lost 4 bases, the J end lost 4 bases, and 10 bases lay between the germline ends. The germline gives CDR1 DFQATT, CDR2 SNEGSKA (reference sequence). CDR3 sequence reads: CSATAPPTEAFF. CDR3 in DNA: TGCAGTGCTACAGCCCCTCCCACTGAAGCTTTCTTT.

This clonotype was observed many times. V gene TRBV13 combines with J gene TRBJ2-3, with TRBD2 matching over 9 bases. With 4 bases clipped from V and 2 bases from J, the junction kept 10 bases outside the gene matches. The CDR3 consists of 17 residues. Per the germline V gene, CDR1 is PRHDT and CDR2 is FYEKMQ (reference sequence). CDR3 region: CASSSPSSGDTTDTQYF. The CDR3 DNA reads TGTGCCAGCAGCTCCCCTTCTAGCGGGGACACCACAGATACGCAGTATTTT.

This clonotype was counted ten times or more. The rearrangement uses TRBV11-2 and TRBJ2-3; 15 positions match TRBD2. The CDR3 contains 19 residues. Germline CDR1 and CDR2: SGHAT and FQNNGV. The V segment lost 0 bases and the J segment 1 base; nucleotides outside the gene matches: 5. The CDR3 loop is CASSLEGLAGGLGTDTQYF. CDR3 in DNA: TGTGCCAGCAGCTTAGAGGGACTAGCGGGGGGCCTTGGCACAGATACGCAGTATTTT.

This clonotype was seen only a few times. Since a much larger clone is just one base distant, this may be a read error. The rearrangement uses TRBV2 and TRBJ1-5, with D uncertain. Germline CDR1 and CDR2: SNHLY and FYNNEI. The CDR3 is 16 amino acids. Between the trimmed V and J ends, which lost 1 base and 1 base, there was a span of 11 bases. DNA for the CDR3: TGTGCCAGCAGTGAAGACTGGGCTGGCAGCAATCAGCCCCAGCATTTT. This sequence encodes CASSEDWAGSNQPQHF.

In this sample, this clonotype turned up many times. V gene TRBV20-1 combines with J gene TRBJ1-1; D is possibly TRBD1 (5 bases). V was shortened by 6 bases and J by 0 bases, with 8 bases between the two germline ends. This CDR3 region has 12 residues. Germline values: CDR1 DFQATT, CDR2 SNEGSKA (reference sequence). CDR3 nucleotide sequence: TGCAGTGCCAGCAGGGTGAACACTGAAGCTTTCTTT. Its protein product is CSASRVNTEAFF.

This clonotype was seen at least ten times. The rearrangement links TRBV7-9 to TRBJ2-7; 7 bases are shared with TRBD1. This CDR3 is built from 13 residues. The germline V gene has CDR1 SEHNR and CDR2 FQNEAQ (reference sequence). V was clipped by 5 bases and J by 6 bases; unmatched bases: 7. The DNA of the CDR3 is TGTGCCAGCAGCGAACAGGGGATGGGCGAGCAGTACTTC. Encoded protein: CASSEQGMGEQYF.

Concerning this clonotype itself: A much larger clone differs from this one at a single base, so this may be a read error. DNA of the CDR3: TGTGCCAGCAGCACCGGGTTGGGCGGGAGTCGGAAGTACAATGAGCAGCTCTTC. This gives the protein CASSTGLGGSRKYNEQLF. The chain combines TRBV12-3 or TRBV12-4 with TRBJ2-1; 7 bases fit TRBD2. This CDR3 region has 18 residues.

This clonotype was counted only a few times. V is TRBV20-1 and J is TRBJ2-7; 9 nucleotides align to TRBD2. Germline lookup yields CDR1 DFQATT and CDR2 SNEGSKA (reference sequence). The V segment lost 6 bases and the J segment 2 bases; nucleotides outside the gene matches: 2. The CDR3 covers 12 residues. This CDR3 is CSAGGGAYEQYF. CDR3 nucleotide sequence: TGCAGTGCCGGCGGGGGGGCCTACGAGCAGTACTTC.

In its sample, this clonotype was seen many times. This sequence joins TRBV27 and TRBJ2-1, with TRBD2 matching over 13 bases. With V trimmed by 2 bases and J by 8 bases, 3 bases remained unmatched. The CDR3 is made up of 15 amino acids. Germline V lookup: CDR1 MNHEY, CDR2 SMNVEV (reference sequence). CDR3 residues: CASSLGTSGMDEQFF. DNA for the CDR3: TGTGCCAGCAGTTTAGGGACTAGCGGGATGGATGAGCAGTTCTTC.

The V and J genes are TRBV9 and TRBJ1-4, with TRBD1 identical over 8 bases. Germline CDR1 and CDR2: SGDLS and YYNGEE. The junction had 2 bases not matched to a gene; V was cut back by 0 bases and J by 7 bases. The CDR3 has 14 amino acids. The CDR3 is CASSVAGQGEKLFF. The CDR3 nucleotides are TGTGCCAGCAGCGTAGCCGGACAGGGTGAAAAACTGTTTTTT.

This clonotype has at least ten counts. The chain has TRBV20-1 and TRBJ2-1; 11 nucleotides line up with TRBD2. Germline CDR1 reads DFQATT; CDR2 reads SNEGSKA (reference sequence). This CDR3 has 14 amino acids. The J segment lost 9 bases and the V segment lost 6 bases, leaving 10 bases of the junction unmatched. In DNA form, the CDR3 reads TGCAGTGCGGGGACTAGCGGCCCTACGGGTGAGCAGTTCTTC. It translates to CSAGTSGPTGEQFF.

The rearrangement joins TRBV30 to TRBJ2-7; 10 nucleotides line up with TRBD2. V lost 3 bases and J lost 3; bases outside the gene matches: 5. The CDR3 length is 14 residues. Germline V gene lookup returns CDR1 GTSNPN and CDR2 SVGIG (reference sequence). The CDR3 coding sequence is TGTGCCTGGAGACGAGCGGGAGGGGTCTACGAGCAGTACTTC. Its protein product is CAWRRAGGVYEQYF.

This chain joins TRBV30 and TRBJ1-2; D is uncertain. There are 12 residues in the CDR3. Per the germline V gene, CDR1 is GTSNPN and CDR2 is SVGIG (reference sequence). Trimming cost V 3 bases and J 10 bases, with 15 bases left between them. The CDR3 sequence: CAWRTSPATYTF. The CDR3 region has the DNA TGTGCCTGGAGGACCTCTCCGGCCACCTACACCTTC.

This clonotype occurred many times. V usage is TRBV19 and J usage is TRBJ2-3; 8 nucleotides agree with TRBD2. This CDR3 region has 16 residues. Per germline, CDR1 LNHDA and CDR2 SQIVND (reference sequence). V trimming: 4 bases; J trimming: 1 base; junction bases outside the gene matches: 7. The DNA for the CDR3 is TGTGCCAGTAGTAAGCGGGAGAGAGCTGGCACAGATACGCAGTATTTT. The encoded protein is CASSKRERAGTDTQYF.

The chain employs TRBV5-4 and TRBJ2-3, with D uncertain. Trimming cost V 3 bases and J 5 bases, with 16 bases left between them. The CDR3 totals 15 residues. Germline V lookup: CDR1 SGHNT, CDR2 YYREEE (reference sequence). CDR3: CASSYHLQVGDTQYF. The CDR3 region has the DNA TGTGCCAGCAGCTACCACCTGCAGGTGGGAGATACGCAGTATTTT.

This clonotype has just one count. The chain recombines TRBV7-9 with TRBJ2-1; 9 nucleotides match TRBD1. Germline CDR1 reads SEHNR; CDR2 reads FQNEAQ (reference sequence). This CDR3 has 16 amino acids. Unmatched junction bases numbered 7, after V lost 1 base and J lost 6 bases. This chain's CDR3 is CASSLGGQGWGNEQFF. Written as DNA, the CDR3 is TGTGCCAGCAGCTTAGGGGGACAGGGATGGGGCAATGAGCAGTTCTTC.

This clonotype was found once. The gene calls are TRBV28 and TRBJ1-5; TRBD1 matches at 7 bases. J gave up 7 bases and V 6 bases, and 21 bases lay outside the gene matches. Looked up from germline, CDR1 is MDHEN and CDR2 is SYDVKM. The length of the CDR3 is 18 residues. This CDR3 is CASRGSGELTGWGQPQHF. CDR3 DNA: TGTGCCAGCAGGGGATCGGGGGAGCTGACAGGGTGGGGGCAGCCCCAGCATTTT.

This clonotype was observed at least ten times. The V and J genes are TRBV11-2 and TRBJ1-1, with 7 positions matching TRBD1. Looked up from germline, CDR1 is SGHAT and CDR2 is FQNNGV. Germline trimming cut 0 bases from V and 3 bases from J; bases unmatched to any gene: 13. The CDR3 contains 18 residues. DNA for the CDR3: TGTGCCAGCAGCTTAGAAGCCCCACAGGGGTTCGGTCACACTGAAGCTTTCTTT. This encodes CASSLEAPQGFGHTEAFF.

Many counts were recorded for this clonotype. The CDR3 nucleotides are TGTGCCAGCTCACCAGGGACAGGGAATGAGCAGTACTTC. As protein: CASSPGTGNEQYF. The rearrangement links TRBV18 to TRBJ2-7, with 9 bases lining up with TRBD1. CDR1 KGHSH and CDR2 LQKENI come from the germline V gene. Trimming took 2 bases from V and 7 from J; bases not matched to a gene: 3. This CDR3 has 13 residues.

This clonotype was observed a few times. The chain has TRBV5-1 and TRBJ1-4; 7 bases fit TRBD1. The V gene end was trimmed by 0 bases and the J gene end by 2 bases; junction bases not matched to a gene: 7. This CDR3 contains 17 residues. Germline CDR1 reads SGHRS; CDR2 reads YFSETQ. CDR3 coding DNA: TGCGCCAGCAGCTTGGGAGGTACGACAGGGACTAATGAAAAACTGTTTTTT. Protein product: CASSLGGTTGTNEKLFF.

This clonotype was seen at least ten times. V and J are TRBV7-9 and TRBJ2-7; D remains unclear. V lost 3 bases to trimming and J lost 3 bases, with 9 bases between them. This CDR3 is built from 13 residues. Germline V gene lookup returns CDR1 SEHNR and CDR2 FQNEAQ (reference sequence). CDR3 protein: CASSLRIGYEQYF. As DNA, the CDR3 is TGTGCCAGCAGCTTGAGGATAGGCTACGAGCAGTACTTC.

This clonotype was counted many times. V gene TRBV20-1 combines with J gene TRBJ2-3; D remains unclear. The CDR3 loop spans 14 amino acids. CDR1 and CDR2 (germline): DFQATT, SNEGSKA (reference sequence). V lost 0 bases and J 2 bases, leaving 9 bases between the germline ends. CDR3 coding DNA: TGCAGTGCTAGAGATCAAGCCAACACAGATACGCAGTATTTT. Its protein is CSARDQANTDTQYF.

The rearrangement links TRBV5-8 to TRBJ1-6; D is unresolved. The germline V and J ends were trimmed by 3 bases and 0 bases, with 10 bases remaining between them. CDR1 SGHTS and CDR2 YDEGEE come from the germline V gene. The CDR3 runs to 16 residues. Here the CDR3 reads CASSSPVFSYNSPLHF. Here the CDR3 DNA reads TGTGCCAGCAGCTCCCCGGTATTCTCCTATAATTCACCCCTCCACTTT.

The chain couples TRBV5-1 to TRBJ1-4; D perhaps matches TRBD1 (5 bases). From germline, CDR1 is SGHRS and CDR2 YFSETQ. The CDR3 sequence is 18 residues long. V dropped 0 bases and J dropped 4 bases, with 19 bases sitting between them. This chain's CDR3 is CASSLGAGRADGNEKLFF. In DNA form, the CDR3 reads TGCGCCAGCAGCTTGGGTGCGGGCAGGGCAGATGGTAATGAAAAACTGTTTTTT.

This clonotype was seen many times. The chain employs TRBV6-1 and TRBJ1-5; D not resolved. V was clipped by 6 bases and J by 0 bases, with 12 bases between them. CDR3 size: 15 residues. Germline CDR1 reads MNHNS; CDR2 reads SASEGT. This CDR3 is CASSLSLSSNQPQHF. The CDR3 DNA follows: TGTGCCAGCAGCTTATCGCTTTCTAGCAATCAGCCCCAGCATTTT.